Sequencing of this T cell receptor (beta chain) was carried out in a study of blood T cell repertoires in COVID-19. Background on the study: Samples came from the United States, Italy and Spain, spanning acute and convalescent COVID-19.

Per the original methods: Amplifying reference gene primers gave estimates of nucleated cell counts. Profiling relied on immunoSEQ multiplex PCR, and the TCRdb table lists in-frame clones only, not all of them. V, J and clone size are taken as reported in that table, and D and trimming were inferred from the DNA itself. This repertoire shows more than 80,000 clones, approximately 86% found once; its top ten account for over 1.5%. The germline gives CDR1 SGHAT, CDR2 FQNNGV. V dropped 2 bases and J dropped 3; count of bases not matched to a gene: 7. The CDR3 contains 15 residues. The source is an elderly man with acute or convalescent COVID-19. Material for sequencing was peripheral blood. The rearrangement joins TRBV11-2 to TRBJ2-7; 7 bases agree with TRBD1. CDR3 DNA sequence: TGTGCCAGCAGCTTAAATTCAGGGGGATTCTACGAGCAGTACTTC. Amino acids: CASSLNSGGFYEQYF.